This is a list of T cell receptor beta chains from one sample in a study of B cell selection in AIRE deficiency. Data came from immunoSEQ multiplex PCR; TCRdb stores just in-frame clones and leaves some out. The sample lists some 2,900 clones; under 80% were seen once. Source material: Tregs sorted from PBMCs. All receptors derive from a human donor with AIRE deficiency. Both conserved end residues are part of each CDR3. The D gene is left open where the match is weak. Clone size is shown for a subset of rows, as once, few, many or a class of expanded clone.

clone size	J gene	D gene	V gene	CDR3 protein	CDR3 DNA
NA	TRBJ2-1	TRBD2	TRBV5-1	CASQGLSFYNEQFF	TGCGCCAGCCAGGGACTATCCTTCTACAATGAGCAGTTCTTC
NA	TRBJ2-2	TRBD1	TRBV28	CASSGQGAGFTGELFF	TGTGCCAGCTCGGGACAGGGGGCAGGGTTCACCGGGGAGCTGTTTTTT
NA	TRBJ2-2	NA	TRBV5-1	CASSLAYREATGELFF	TGCGCCAGCAGCTTGGCCTACAGGGAGGCCACCGGGGAGCTGTTTTTT
once	TRBJ2-5	TRBD1	TRBV9	CASARAGGGETQYF	TGTGCCAGCGCCCGGGCAGGGGGTGGAGAGACCCAGTACTTC
NA	TRBJ2-7	NA	TRBV15	CATSRDYGRDSPYEQYF	TGTGCCACCAGCAGAGATTACGGCCGCGACAGTCCCTACGAGCAGTACTTC
NA	TRBJ1-4	NA	TRBV5-1	CASSSQTGSNEKLFF	TGCGCCAGCAGCTCCCAGACGGGATCTAATGAAAAACTGTTTTTT
NA	TRBJ2-7	TRBD2	TRBV7-3	CASSPGTRRSSYEQYF	TGTGCCAGCAGCCCTGGGACTAGGCGGAGCTCCTACGAGCAGTACTTC
few	TRBJ2-7	NA	TRBV30	CAWSSQYEQYF	TGTGCCTGGAGTTCCCAGTACGAGCAGTACTTC
few	TRBJ2-7	NA	TRBV27	CASSLRGYEQYF	TGTGCCAGCAGTTTACGGGGGTACGAGCAGTACTTC
few	TRBJ1-5	NA	TRBV5-1	CASSLSSNQPQHF	TGCGCCAGCAGCTTAAGTAGCAATCAGCCCCAGCATTTT
NA	TRBJ1-2	TRBD1	TRBV19	CASSTLKGQGLIYGYTF	TGTGCCAGTAGTACCCTTAAGGGACAGGGGCTGATCTATGGCTACACCTTC
few	TRBJ2-1	NA	TRBV11-2	CASSLVPRANEQFF	TGTGCCAGCAGCTTAGTCCCCCGGGCTAATGAGCAGTTCTTC
NA	TRBJ1-2	TRBD1	TRBV6-5	CASGDSNYGYTF	TGTGCCAGCGGGGACAGTAACTATGGCTACACCTTC
NA	TRBJ2-3	TRBD2	TRBV19	CASSRLAGTDTQYF	TGTGCCAGTAGTAGACTAGCGGGCACAGATACGCAGTATTTT
NA	TRBJ2-2	TRBD2	TRBV28	CASSPWTSGRRTGELFF	TGTGCCAGCAGCCCATGGACTAGCGGGAGGAGGACCGGGGAGCTGTTTTTT
NA	TRBJ2-7	NA	TRBV23-1	CPGLNSYEQYF	TGCCCCGGACTGAACTCCTACGAGCAGTACTTC
NA	TRBJ1-2	NA	TRBV6-5	CASSYGGRQPYGYTF	TGTGCCAGCAGTTACGGGGGGCGCCAGCCTTATGGCTACACCTTC
once	TRBJ2-1	NA	TRBV7-9	CASSLQQGGYNEQFF	TGTGCCAGCAGCCTACAGCAGGGCGGGTACAATGAGCAGTTCTTC
few	TRBJ1-4	NA	TRBV7-9	CASSIYRATNEKLFF	TGTGCCAGCAGCATTTACAGAGCAACTAATGAAAAACTGTTTTTT
NA	TRBJ2-7	NA	TRBV6-5	CASSYSGDYEQYF	TGTGCCAGCAGCTATAGTGGGGACTACGAGCAGTACTTC
NA	TRBJ1-2	NA	TRBV7-8	CASSLQVRPGDGYTF	TGTGCCAGCAGCTTACAGGTCCGGCCAGGGGATGGCTACACCTTC
NA	TRBJ2-7	TRBD2	TRBV7-3	CASSLTSGSYEQYF	TGTGCCAGCAGCTTAACTAGCGGGAGCTACGAGCAGTACTTC
NA	TRBJ2-1	TRBD2	TRBV5-1	CASSLNSGRSYNEQFF	TGCGCCAGCAGCTTGAATAGCGGGAGGTCCTACAATGAGCAGTTCTTC
once	TRBJ2-5	NA	TRBV28	CASSSSGGGLQETQYF	TGTGCCAGCAGTTCCTCTGGGGGGGGCCTCCAAGAGACCCAGTACTTC
NA	TRBJ1-6	NA	TRBV27	CASSERLLNSPLHF	TGTGCCAGCAGTGAGAGACTTTTAAATTCACCCCTCCACTTT
NA	TRBJ2-5	NA	TRBV5-1	CASSLGWLGTETQYF	TGCGCCAGCAGCTTGGGGTGGTTGGGGACGGAGACCCAGTACTTC
few	TRBJ1-5	NA	TRBV19	CASRWAVSNQPQHF	TGTGCCAGTAGATGGGCAGTTAGTAATCAGCCCCAGCATTTT
NA	TRBJ2-1	NA	TRBV15	CATSRLGYEQFF	TGTGCCACCAGCAGACTGGGTTATGAGCAGTTCTTC
NA	TRBJ2-1	NA	TRBV6-1	CASSKRTPPDGEQFF	TGTGCCAGCAGTAAACGAACGCCCCCGGACGGTGAGCAGTTCTTC
NA	TRBJ1-1	NA	TRBV25-1	CASRGERGAFF	TGTGCCAGCAGAGGGGAAAGGGGGGCTTTCTTT
NA	TRBJ2-3	NA	TRBV4-1	CASSMASGWDDTQYF	TGCGCCAGCAGTATGGCCTCCGGGTGGGATGATACGCAGTATTTT
NA	TRBJ1-1	NA	TRBV7-3	CASSHSQGGKDTEAFF	TGTGCCAGCAGCCACTCCCAGGGTGGGAAGGACACTGAAGCTTTCTTT
NA	TRBJ1-5	NA	TRBV7-2	CASSSQTMPQHF	TGTGCCAGCAGCTCACAAACAATGCCCCAGCATTTT
NA	TRBJ1-2	NA	TRBV28	CATGTNYGYTF	TGTGCCACCGGGACTAACTATGGCTACACCTTC
NA	TRBJ2-7	TRBD1	TRBV7-9	CASRLSGGALFSEQYF	TGTGCCAGCAGGTTATCAGGGGGAGCTTTATTCTCCGAGCAGTACTTC
NA	TRBJ2-3	TRBD2	TRBV5-4	CASSLSGRGTDTQYF	TGTGCCAGCAGCTTAAGCGGGAGGGGCACAGATACGCAGTATTTT
NA	TRBJ1-1	NA	TRBV12-1	CASSFASLQGRNTEAFF	TGTGCCAGCAGCTTTGCGTCCCTACAGGGGCGGAACACTGAAGCTTTCTTT
NA	TRBJ1-6	NA	TRBV18	CASSPGESPLHF	TGTGCCAGCTCACCGGGGGAGTCACCCCTCCACTTT
NA	TRBJ2-7	TRBD2	TRBV10-3	CAISFTGLAGERYF	TGTGCCATCAGTTTCACGGGACTAGCGGGAGAGAGGTACTTC
NA	TRBJ2-3	NA	TRBV11-3	CASSFRGSTDTQYF	TGTGCCAGCAGCTTCCGAGGAAGCACAGATACGCAGTATTTT
once	TRBJ2-1	NA	TRBV7-3	CASSLDSSYNEQFF	TGTGCCAGCAGCTTAGATAGCTCCTACAATGAGCAGTTCTTC
NA	TRBJ1-3	NA	TRBV27	CASSPTGRFGNTIYF	TGTGCCAGCAGCCCTACAGGGAGATTTGGAAACACCATATATTTT
few	TRBJ1-2	TRBD1	TRBV7-9	CASSPDRDYGYTF	TGTGCCAGCAGCCCGGACAGGGACTATGGCTACACCTTC
few	TRBJ2-1	NA	TRBV9	CASSVDPYNEQFF	TGTGCCAGCAGCGTAGATCCATACAATGAGCAGTTCTTC
NA	TRBJ1-2	NA	TRBV7-2	CASSPRTAQNYGYTF	TGTGCCAGCAGCCCCCGGACGGCACAGAACTATGGCTACACCTTC
NA	TRBJ1-3	NA	TRBV7-2	CASSLRSSGNTIYF	TGTGCCAGCAGCTTGAGGAGCTCTGGAAACACCATATATTTT
NA	TRBJ2-7	TRBD2	TRBV4-3	CASSQYLGLAGGYEQYF	TGCGCCAGCAGCCAATATTTGGGGCTAGCGGGAGGGTACGAGCAGTACTTC
NA	TRBJ2-7	TRBD2	TRBV19	CASSSGRGYEQYF	TGTGCCAGTAGTTCCGGGAGGGGCTACGAGCAGTACTTC
NA	TRBJ2-7	NA	TRBV5-6	CASSYAPGPAYEQYF	TGTGCCAGCAGCTATGCTCCGGGACCGGCCTACGAGCAGTACTTC
NA	TRBJ2-4	TRBD1	TRBV11-2	CASSSTGTGDFF	TGTGCCAGCAGCTCGACCGGGACAGGGGATTTCTTC
few	TRBJ2-7	NA	TRBV6-1	CASGSYGEQYF	TGTGCCAGCGGTTCATACGGCGAGCAGTACTTC
NA	TRBJ2-3	NA	TRBV29-1	CSVEFRGQTDTQYF	TGCAGCGTGGAGTTCAGGGGCCAAACAGATACGCAGTATTTT